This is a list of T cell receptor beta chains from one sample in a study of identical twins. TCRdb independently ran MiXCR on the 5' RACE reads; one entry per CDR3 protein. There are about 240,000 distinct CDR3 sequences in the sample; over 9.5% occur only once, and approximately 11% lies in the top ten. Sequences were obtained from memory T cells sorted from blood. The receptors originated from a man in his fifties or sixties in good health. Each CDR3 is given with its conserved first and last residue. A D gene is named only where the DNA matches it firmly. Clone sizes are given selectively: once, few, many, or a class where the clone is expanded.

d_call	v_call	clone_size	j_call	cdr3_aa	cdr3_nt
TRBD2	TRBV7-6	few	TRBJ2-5	CASSLTPSTSGETQYF	TGTGCCAGCAGCTTAACTCCGTCGACTAGCGGAGAGACCCAGTACTTC
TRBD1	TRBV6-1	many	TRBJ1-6	CASTAHGTANSPLHF	TGTGCCAGTACGGCACACGGGACAGCCAATTCACCCCTCCACTTT
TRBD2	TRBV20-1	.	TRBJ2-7	CSANGGIYEQYF	TGCAGTGCTAACGGGGGGATCTACGAGCAGTACTTC
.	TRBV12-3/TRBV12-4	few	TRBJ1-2	CASSPLRSWGYTF	TGTGCCAGCAGTCCCCTGCGCTCCTGGGGCTACACCTTC
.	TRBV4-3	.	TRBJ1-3	CASSSGRSTGNTIYF	TGCGCCAGCAGCTCGGGACGGTCCACGGGAAACACCATATATTTT
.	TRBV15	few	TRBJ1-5	CATSRDRNQPQHF	TGTGCCACCAGCAGAGATCGAAATCAGCCCCAGCATTTT
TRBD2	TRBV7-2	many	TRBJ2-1	CASSVGGGITEQFF	TGTGCCAGCAGCGTCGGGGGGGGGATCACTGAGCAGTTCTTC
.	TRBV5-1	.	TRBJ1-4	CASSLEGWGTNEKLFF	TGCGCCAGCAGCTTGGAGGGTTGGGGAACTAATGAAAAACTGTTTTTT
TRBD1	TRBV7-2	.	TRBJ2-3	CASSSQGVNTQYF	TGTGCCAGCAGCTCACAGGGGGTTAATACGCAGTATTTT
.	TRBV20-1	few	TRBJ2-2	CSARQGRVGTGELFF	TGCAGTGCTAGACAGGGCAGGGTAGGGACCGGGGAGCTGTTTTTT
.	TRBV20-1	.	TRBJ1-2	CSARDGAISGGYGYTF	TGCAGTGCTAGAGATGGGGCTATCTCGGGGGGCTATGGCTACACCTTC
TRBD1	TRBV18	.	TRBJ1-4	CASSPPRTGGRDRNEKLFF	TGTGCCAGCTCACCACCGAGGACAGGGGGCCGGGACCGAAATGAAAAACTGTTTTTT
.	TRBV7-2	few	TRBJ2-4	CASSLQGLNIQYF	TGTGCCAGCAGCTTACAGGGGTTGAACATTCAGTACTTC
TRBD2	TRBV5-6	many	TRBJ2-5	CASSFLRQGGGSDETQYF	TGTGCCAGCAGCTTTTTGCGGCAAGGCGGGGGATCAGACGAGACCCAGTACTTC
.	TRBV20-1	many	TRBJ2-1	CSASHPSSYNEQFF	TGCAGTGCTAGTCATCCTTCCTCCTACAATGAGCAGTTCTTC
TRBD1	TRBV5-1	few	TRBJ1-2	CASTPGGGYGYTF	TGCGCCAGCACCCCAGGGGGCGGCTATGGCTACACCTTC
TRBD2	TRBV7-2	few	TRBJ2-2	CASSRDYFTGELFF	TGTGCCAGCAGCCGGGACTATTTCACCGGGGAGCTGTTTTTT
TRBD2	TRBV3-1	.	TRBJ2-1	CASSHLLGGRTNEQFF	TGTGCCAGCAGCCATCTGCTCGGCGGGAGGACCAATGAGCAGTTCTTC
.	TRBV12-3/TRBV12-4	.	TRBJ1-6	CASSPQTGGAVNSPLHF	TGTGCCAGCAGTCCCCAAACGGGGGGCGCGGTAAATTCACCCCTCCACTTT
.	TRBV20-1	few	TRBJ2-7	CSARSHYEQYF	TGCAGTGCTAGGTCACACTACGAGCAGTACTTC
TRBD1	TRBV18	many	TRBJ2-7	CASSPGTGGLYEQYF	TGTGCCAGCTCACCTGGGACAGGGGGCCTCTACGAGCAGTACTTC
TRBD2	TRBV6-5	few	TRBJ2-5	CASSYAGVGETQYF	TGTGCCAGCAGTTATGCGGGGGTGGGAGAGACCCAGTACTTC
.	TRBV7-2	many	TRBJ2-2	CASSPTRGNTGELFF	TGTGCCAGCAGCCCGACTAGGGGAAACACCGGGGAGCTGTTTTTT
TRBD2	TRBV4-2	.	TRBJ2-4	CASSPGLAGGRMGTKNIQYF	TGTGCCAGCAGCCCGGGACTAGCGGGGGGCCGGATGGGAACCAAAAACATTCAGTACTTC